This TCR beta chain was recorded in a study of cytomegalovirus exposure and HLA in healthy donors. Primers included in the PCR were 60 Vbeta and 13 Jbeta primers. Repertoires were generated with immunoSEQ multiplex PCR, while TCRdb's copy carries only in-frame clones and drops some. The table shows about 180,000 clones, with over 60% occurring only once. V lost 5 bases and J lost 5; bases outside the gene matches: 8. The CDR3 runs 14 residues. CDR1 and CDR2 (germline): SEHNR, FQNEAQ (reference sequence). The rearrangement uses TRBV7-9 and TRBJ2-5, with TRBD2 matching 7 bases. The receptor comes from a man between 40 and 49 years old in good health and CMV-seronegative. Sequenced input: PBMCs. This chain's CDR3 is CASSPRTSGETQYF. The DNA of the CDR3 is TGTGCCAGCAGCCCTCGGACTAGTGGTGAGACCCAGTACTTC.